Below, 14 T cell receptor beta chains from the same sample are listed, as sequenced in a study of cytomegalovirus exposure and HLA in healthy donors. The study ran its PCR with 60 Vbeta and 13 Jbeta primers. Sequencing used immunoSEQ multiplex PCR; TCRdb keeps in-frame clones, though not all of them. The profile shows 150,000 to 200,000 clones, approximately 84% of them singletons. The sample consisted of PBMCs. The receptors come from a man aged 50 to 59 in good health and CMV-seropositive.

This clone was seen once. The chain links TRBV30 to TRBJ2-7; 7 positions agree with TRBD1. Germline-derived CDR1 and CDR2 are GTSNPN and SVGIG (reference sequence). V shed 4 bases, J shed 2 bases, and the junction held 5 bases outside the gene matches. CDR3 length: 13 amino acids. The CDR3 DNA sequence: TGTGCCTGGACAGGACAGGTTACCTACGAGCAGTACTTC. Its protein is CAWTGQVTYEQYF.

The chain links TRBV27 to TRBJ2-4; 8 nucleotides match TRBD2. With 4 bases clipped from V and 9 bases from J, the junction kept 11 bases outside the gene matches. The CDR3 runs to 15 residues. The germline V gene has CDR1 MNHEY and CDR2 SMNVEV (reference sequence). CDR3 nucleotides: TGTGCCAGCAGTTACTCCGGGGGGGCCGCGGGCATTCAGTACTTC. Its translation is CASSYSGGAAGIQYF.

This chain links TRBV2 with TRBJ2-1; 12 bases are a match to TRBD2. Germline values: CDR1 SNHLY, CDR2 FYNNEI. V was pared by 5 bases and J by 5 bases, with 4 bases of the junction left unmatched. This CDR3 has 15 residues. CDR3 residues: CASSLLAGGDNEQFF. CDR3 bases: TGTGCCAGCAGTTTACTAGCGGGGGGAGACAATGAGCAGTTCTTC.

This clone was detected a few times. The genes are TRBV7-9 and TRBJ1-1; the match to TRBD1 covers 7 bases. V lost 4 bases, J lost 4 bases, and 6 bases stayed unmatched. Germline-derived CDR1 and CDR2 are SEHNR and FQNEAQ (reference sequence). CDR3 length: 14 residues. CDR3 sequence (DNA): TGTGCCAGCAGCTCACAGGGGTCCAGCACTGAAGCTTTCTTT. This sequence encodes CASSSQGSSTEAFF.

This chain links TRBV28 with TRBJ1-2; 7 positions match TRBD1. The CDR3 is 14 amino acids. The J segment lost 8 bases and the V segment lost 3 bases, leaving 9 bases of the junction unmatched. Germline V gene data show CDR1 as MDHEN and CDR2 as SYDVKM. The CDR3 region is CASSFHPGGRGYTF. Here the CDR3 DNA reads TGTGCCAGCAGTTTCCACCCAGGGGGTCGGGGCTACACCTTC.

In DNA, the CDR3 is TGTGCCAGCAGGGGATGGGACAGAACGTATGGCTACACCTTC. This gives the protein CASRGWDRTYGYTF. The V and J genes are TRBV2 and TRBJ1-2, with 7 bases that match TRBD1. Germline lookup yields CDR1 SNHLY and CDR2 FYNNEI. The CDR3 runs to 14 residues. Trimming removed 6 bases from V and 5 bases from J; junction bases left unmatched: 9.

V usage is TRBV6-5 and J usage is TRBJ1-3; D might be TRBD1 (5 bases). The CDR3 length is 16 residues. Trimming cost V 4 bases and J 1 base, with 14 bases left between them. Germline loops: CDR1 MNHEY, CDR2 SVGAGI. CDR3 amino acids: CASSSRTRPSGNTIYF. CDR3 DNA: TGTGCCAGCAGTTCACGGACACGTCCGTCTGGAAACACCATATATTTT.

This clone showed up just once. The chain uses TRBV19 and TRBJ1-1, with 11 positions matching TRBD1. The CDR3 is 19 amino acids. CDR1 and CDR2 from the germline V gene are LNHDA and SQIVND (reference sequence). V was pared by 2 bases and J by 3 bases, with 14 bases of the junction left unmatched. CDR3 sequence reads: CASSIILDRGRIRDTEAFF. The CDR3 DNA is TGTGCCAGTAGTATAATACTGGACAGGGGGCGCATTCGGGACACTGAAGCTTTCTTT.

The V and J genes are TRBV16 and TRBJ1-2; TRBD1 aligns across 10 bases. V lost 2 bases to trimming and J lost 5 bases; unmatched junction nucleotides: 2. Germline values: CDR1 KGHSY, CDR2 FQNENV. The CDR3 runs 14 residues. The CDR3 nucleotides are TGTGCCAGCAGCCAAAGGGACAGGGGTTATGGCTACACCTTC. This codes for CASSQRDRGYGYTF.

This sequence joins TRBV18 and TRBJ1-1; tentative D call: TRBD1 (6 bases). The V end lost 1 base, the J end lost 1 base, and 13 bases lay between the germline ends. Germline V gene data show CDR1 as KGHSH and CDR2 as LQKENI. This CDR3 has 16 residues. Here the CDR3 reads CASSPQGVMGNTEAFF. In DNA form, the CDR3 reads TGTGCCAGCTCACCACAGGGGGTGATGGGGAACACTGAAGCTTTCTTT. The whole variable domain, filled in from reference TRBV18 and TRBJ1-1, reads NAGVMQNPRHLVRRRGQEARLRCSPMKGHSHVYWYRQLPEEGLKFMVYLQKENIIDESGMPKERFSAEFPKEGPSILRIQQVVRGDSAAYFCASSPQGVMGNTEAFFGQGTRLTVV.

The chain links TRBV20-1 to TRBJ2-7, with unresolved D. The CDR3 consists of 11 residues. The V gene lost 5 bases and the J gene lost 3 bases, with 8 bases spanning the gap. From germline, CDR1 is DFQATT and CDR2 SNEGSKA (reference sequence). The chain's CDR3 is CSAPDNYEQYF. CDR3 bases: TGCAGTGCTCCCGACAACTACGAGCAGTACTTC.

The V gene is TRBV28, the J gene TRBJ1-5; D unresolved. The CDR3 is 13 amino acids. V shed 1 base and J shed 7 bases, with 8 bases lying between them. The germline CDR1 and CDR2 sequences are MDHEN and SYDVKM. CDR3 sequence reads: CASSLFSRQPQHF. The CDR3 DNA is TGTGCCAGCAGTTTATTCTCCAGACAGCCCCAGCATTTT.

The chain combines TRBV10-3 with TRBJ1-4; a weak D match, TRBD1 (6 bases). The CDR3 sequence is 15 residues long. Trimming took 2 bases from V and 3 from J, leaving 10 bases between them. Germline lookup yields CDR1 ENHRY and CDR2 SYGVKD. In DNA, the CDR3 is TGTGCCATCAGTGAGGGACAGCCCTCTAATGAAAAACTGTTTTTT. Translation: CAISEGQPSNEKLFF.

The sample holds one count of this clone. The CDR3 nucleotides read TGCGCCAGCAGCTTGAACACAGGGGCTGGAAACACCATATATTTT. It is translated as CASSLNTGAGNTIYF. The V and J genes are TRBV5-1 and TRBJ1-3; 7 nucleotides line up with TRBD1. V trimming: 1 base; J trimming: 2 bases; junction bases outside the gene matches: 3. The CDR3 totals 15 residues. Germline loops: CDR1 SGHRS, CDR2 YFSETQ. The full variable domain, in which reference TRBV5-1 and TRBJ1-3 provide the parts outside the CDR3, is KAGVTQTPRYLIKTRGQQVTLSCSPISGHRSVSWYQQTPGQGLQFLFEYFSETQRNKGNFPGRFSGRQFSNSRSEMNVSTLELGDSALYLCASSLNTGAGNTIYFGEGSWLTVV.